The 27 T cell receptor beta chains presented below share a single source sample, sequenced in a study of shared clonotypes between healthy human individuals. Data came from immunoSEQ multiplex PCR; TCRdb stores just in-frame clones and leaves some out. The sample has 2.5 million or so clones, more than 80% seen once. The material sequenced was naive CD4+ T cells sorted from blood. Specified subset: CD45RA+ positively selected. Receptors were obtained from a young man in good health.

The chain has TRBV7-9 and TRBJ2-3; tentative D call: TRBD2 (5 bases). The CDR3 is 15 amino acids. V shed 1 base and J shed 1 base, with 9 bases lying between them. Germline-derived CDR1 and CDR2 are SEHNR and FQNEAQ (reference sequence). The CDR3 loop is CASSLEGSGTDTQYF. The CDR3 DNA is TGTGCCAGCAGCTTAGAGGGTAGCGGCACAGATACGCAGTATTTT.

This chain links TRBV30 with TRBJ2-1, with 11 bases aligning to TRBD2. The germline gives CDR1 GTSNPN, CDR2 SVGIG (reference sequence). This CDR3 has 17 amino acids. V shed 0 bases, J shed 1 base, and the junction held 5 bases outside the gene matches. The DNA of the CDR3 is TGTGCCTGGAGTGTTAGTTGGACTAGCGGGTCCTACAATGAGCAGTTCTTC. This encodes CAWSVSWTSGSYNEQFF.

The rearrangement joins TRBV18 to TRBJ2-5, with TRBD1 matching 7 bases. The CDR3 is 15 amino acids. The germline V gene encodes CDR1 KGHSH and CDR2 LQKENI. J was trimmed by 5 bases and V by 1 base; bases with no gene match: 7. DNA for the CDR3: TGTGCCAGCTCACCACGCCCAGGGGGTGCGGAGACCCAGTACTTC. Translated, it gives CASSPRPGGAETQYF. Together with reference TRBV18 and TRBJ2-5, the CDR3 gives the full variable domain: NAGVMQNPRHLVRRRGQEARLRCSPMKGHSHVYWYRQLPEEGLKFMVYLQKENIIDESGMPKERFSAEFPKEGPSILRIQQVVRGDSAAYFCASSPRPGGAETQYFGPGTRLLVL.

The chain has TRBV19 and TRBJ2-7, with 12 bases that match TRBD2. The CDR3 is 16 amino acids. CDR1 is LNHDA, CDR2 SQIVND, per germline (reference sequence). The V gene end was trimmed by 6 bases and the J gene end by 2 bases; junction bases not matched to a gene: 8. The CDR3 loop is CASSRLAGVSTYEQYF. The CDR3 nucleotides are TGTGCCAGTAGCAGACTAGCGGGAGTAAGCACCTACGAGCAGTACTTC.

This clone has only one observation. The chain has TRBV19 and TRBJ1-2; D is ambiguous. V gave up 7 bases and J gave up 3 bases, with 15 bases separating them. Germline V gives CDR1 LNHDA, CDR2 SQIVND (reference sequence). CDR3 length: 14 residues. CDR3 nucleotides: TGTGCCAGTAAAATCGCCTTCGGGGACTATGGCTACACCTTC. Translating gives CASKIAFGDYGYTF.

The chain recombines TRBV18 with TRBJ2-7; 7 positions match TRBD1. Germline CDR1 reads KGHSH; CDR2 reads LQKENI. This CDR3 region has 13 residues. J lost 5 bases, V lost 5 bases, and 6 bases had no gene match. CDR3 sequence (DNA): TGTGCCAGCTCAACAGGGGTAATGGACGAGCAGTACTTC. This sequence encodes CASSTGVMDEQYF.

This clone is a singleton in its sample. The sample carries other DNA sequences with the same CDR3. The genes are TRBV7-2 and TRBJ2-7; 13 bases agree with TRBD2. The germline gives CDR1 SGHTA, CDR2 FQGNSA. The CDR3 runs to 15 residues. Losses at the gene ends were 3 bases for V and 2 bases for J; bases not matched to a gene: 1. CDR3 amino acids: CASSFGLAGAYEQYF. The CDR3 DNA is TGTGCCAGCAGCTTTGGACTAGCGGGAGCCTACGAGCAGTACTTC.

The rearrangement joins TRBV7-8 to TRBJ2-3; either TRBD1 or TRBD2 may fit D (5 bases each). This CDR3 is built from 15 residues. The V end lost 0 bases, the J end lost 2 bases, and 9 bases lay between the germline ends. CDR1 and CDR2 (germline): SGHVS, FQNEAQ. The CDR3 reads CASSLAGVITDTQYF. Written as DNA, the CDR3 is TGTGCCAGCAGCTTAGCGGGGGTGATCACAGATACGCAGTATTTT.

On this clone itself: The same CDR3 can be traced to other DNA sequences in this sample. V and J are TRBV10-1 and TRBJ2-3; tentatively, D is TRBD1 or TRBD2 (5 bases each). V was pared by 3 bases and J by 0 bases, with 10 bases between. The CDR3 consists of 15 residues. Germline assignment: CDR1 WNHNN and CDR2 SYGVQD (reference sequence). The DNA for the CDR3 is TGCGCCAGCAGTGAACGGGGCCGGAGCACAGATACGCAGTATTTT. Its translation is CASSERGRSTDTQYF.

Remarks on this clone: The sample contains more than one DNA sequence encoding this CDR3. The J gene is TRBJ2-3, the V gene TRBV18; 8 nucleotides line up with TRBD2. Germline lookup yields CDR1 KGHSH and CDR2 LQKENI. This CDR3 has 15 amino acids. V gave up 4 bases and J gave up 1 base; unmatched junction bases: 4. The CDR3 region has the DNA TGTGCCAGCTCACGGAATAGCGGGGGCACAGATACGCAGTATTTT. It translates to CASSRNSGGTDTQYF.

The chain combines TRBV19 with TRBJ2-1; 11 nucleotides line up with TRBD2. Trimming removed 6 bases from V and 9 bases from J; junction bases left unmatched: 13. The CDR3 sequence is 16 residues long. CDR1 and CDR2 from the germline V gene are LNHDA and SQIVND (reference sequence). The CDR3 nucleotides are TGTGCCAGTAGCCCTATAGTTAGCGGGAGGGCTGCTGAGCAGTTCTTC. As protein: CASSPIVSGRAAEQFF.

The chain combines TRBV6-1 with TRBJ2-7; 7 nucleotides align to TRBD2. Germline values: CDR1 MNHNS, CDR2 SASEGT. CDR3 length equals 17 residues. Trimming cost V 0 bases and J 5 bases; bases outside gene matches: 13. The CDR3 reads CASSEAPRELTADEQYF. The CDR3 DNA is TGTGCCAGCAGTGAAGCGCCGCGGGAGCTGACCGCGGACGAGCAGTACTTC.

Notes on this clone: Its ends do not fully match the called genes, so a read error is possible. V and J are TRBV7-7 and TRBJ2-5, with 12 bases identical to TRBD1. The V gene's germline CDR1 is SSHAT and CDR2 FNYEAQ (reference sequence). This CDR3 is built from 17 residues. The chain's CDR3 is CASSLMPGQGARETQYF. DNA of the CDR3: TGTGCTAGCAGCTTAATGCCGGGACAGGGGGCGCGAGAGACCCAGTACTTC.

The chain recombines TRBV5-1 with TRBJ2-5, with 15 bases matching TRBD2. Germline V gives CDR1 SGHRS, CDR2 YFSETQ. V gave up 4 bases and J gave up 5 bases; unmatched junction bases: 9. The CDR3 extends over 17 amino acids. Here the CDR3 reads CASSVALGTSGRETQYF. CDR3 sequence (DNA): TGCGCCAGCAGCGTAGCACTTGGGACTAGCGGGAGGGAGACCCAGTACTTC. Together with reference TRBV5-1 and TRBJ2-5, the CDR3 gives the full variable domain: KAGVTQTPRYLIKTRGQQVTLSCSPISGHRSVSWYQQTPGQGLQFLFEYFSETQRNKGNFPGRFSGRQFSNSRSEMNVSTLELGDSALYLCASSVALGTSGRETQYFGPGTRLLVL.

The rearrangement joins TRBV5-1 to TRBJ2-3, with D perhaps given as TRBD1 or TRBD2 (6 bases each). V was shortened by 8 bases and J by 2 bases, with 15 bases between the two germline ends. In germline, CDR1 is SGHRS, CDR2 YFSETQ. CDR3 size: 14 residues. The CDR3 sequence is CASSRGGPTDTQYF. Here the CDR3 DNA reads TGCGCCAGTTCGCGTGGGGGGCCCACAGATACGCAGTATTTT.

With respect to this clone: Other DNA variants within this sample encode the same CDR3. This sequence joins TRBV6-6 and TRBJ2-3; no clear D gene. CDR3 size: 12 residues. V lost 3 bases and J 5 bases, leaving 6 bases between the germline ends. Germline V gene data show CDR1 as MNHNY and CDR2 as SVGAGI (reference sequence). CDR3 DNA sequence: TGTGCCAGCAGTTATGCCGGAGATACGCAGTATTTT. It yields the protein CASSYAGDTQYF.

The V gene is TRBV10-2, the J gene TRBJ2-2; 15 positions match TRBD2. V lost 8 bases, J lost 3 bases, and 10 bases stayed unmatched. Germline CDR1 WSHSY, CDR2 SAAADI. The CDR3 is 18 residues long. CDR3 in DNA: TGCGCCAGCTCCCGGGGACTAGCGGGAGGCCTTGACACCGGGGAGCTGTTTTTT. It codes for CASSRGLAGGLDTGELFF.

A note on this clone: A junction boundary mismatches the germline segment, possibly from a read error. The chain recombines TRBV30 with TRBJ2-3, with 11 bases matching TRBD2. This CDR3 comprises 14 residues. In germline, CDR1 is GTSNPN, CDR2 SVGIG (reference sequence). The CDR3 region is CALSSGGATDTQYF. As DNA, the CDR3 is TGTGCCTTGAGTAGCGGGGGGGCCACAGATACGCAGTATTTT.

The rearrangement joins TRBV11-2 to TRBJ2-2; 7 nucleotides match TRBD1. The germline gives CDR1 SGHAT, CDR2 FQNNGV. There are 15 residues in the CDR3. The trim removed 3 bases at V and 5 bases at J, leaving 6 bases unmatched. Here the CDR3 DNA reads TGTGCCAGCAGCTTGGGTCAGGGGGTGACCGGGGAGCTGTTTTTT. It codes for CASSLGQGVTGELFF.

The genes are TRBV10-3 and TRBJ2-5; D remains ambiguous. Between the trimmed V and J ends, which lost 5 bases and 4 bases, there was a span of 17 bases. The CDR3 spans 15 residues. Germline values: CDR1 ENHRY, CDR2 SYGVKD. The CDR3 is CAISRDLTSGETQYF. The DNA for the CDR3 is TGTGCCATCAGTAGAGACCTCACATCGGGAGAGACCCAGTACTTC.

CDR3 in amino acids: CASSLPTGTTDTQYF. CDR3 sequence (DNA): TGTGCCAGCAGCCTACCGACAGGGACCACAGATACGCAGTATTTT. This rearrangement joins TRBV7-3 to TRBJ2-3; 7 bases are a match to TRBD1. V was pared by 5 bases and J by 2 bases, with 7 bases of the junction left unmatched. CDR3 length: 15 amino acids. The germline V gene has CDR1 SGHTA and CDR2 FQGTGA.

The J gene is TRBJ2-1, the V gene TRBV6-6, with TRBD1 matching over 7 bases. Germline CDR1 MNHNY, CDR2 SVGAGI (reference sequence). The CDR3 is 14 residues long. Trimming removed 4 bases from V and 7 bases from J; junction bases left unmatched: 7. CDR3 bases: TGTGCCAGCAGTTTTCTGACAGGGTCGAATGAGCAGTTCTTC. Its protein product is CASSFLTGSNEQFF.

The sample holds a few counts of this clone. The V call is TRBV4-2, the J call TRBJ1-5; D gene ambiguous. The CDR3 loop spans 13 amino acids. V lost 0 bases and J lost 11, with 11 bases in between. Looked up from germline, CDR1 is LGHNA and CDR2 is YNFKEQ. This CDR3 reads CASSQEEGRAQHF. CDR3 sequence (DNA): TGTGCCAGCAGCCAAGAAGAAGGGAGGGCCCAGCATTTT.

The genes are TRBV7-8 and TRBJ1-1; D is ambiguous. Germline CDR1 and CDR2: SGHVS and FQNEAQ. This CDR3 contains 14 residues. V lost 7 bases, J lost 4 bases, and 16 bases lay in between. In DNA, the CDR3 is TGTGCCAGCATCCACCAAAAGGGAGGCACTGAAGCTTTCTTT. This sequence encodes CASIHQKGGTEAFF.

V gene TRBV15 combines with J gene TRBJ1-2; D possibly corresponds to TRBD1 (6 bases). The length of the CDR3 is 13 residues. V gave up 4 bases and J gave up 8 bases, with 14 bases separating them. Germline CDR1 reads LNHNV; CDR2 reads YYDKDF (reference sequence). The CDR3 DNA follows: TGTGCCACCAGCACTGTACAGGGTGGCGGCTACACCTTC. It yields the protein CATSTVQGGGYTF.

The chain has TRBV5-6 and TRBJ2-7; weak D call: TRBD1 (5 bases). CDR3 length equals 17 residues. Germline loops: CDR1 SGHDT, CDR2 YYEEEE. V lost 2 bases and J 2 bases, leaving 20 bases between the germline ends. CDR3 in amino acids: CASSFTTGQGSTYEQYF. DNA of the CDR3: TGTGCCAGCAGCTTCACCACTGGTCAGGGCTCAACCTACGAGCAGTACTTC. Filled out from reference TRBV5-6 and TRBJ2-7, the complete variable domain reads DAGVTQSPTHLIKTRGQQVTLRCSPKSGHDTVSWYQQALGQGPQFIFQYYEEEERQRGNFPDRFSGHQFPNYSSELNVNALLLGDSALYLCASSFTTGQGSTYEQYFGPGTRLTVT.

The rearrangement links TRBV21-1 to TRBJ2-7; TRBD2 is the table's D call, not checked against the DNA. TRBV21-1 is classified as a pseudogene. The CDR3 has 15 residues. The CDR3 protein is CASTNLPGACYEQYF. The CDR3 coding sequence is TGTGCCAGCACTAATTTGCCGGGAGCCTGCTACGAGCAGTACTTC.